This TCR beta chain was captured in a study of T cell responses to AZD1222 COVID-19 vaccine. Libraries were prepared by immunoSEQ multiplex PCR; TCRdb keeps only in-frame clonotypes and omits some of them. The table has 100,000 or so clones, 85% to 90% seen once. Trimming cost V 0 bases and J 5 bases; bases outside gene matches: 8. Germline V gene lookup returns CDR1 KGHSH and CDR2 LQKENI. The CDR3 has 17 residues. Broader study findings: Reportedly, nearly half of unique spike TCRs recognized epitopes outside B.1.351/B.1.1.7 mutations.

A note on this clone: The antigen remains undetermined.

The J gene is TRBJ1-1, the V gene TRBV18; 11 nucleotides line up with TRBD1. The clonotype was recovered from an adult in good health. The sequencing used peripheral blood, collected on day 0 of AZD1222 vaccination. This chain's CDR3 is CASSPPGQGGMGTEAFF. CDR3 nucleotides: TGTGCCAGCTCACCACCGGGACAGGGGGGAATGGGGACTGAAGCTTTCTTT.